This is a list of T cell receptor beta chains from one sample in a study of Ad26.COV2.S vaccination and SARS-CoV-2 variants. Only in-frame clones appear in the TCRdb table, and some are missing; sequencing was by immunoSEQ multiplex PCR. The sample consists of 300,000 to 400,000 clones, 85% of them appearing once. The source material was peripheral blood, sampled in a trial of Ad26.COV2.S vaccine versus placebo. All receptors come from a person aged 18 to 65 who received the Ad26.COV2.S COVID-19 vaccine or a placebo. CDR3s include the opening cysteine and the closing phenylalanine or tryptophan. A D gene is named only where the DNA matches it firmly. Some rows have no size entry. The others give once, few or many, or a class for an expanded clone.

D gene: .; V gene: TRBV7-8; J gene: TRBJ1-5; clone size: .; CDR3 DNA: TGTGCCAGCAGCCCCCTTCGGGGTGGACAGCCCCAGCATTTT; CDR3 protein: CASSPLRGGQPQHF
D gene: TRBD2; V gene: TRBV10-3; J gene: TRBJ2-7; clone size: .; CDR3 DNA: TGTGCCATCAGCCAATCGCTAGCGGGGGGCTCGGGGCAGTACTTC; CDR3 protein: CAISQSLAGGSGQYF
D gene: TRBD2; V gene: TRBV28; J gene: TRBJ2-2; clone size: .; CDR3 DNA: TGTGCCAGCAGTCTCCTTGCGGCGGGGGGATTAGTAGGAAGGGACACCGGGGAGCTGTTTTTT; CDR3 protein: CASSLLAAGGLVGRDTGELFF
D gene: .; V gene: TRBV6-5; J gene: TRBJ1-1; clone size: .; CDR3 DNA: TGTGCCACCAGAGAGACAGGATCGGTTGAAGCTTTCTTT; CDR3 protein: CATRETGSVEAFF
D gene: .; V gene: TRBV18; J gene: TRBJ1-4; clone size: .; CDR3 DNA: TGTGCCAGCTCACCAAACCAGGGTGGGGAAAAACTGTTTTTT; CDR3 protein: CASSPNQGGEKLFF
D gene: .; V gene: TRBV4-2; J gene: TRBJ2-1; clone size: .; CDR3 DNA: TGTGCCAGCAGCCAAGATCGCGGAAGGCAGTTCTTC; CDR3 protein: CASSQDRGRQFF
D gene: TRBD2; V gene: TRBV7-9; J gene: TRBJ2-7; clone size: .; CDR3 DNA: TGTGCCAGCAGCCAAAAAGGGCCGGGACTAGCGGGGCGAACCTACGAGCAGTACTTC; CDR3 protein: CASSQKGPGLAGRTYEQYF
D gene: TRBD1; V gene: TRBV6-5; J gene: TRBJ1-5; clone size: few; CDR3 DNA: TGTGCCAGCAGTTACACAGGGGACCAGCCCCAGCATTTT; CDR3 protein: CASSYTGDQPQHF
D gene: TRBD2; V gene: TRBV4-2; J gene: TRBJ2-3; clone size: .; CDR3 DNA: TGTGCCAGCAGCCAAGGGACTAGCGGGGGGACTTACACAGATACGCAGTATTTT; CDR3 protein: CASSQGTSGGTYTDTQYF
D gene: .; V gene: TRBV9; J gene: TRBJ1-1; clone size: .; CDR3 DNA: TGTGCCAGCAGCGCTTCGGTGGATAGGGAAGCTTTCTTT; CDR3 protein: CASSASVDREAFF
D gene: .; V gene: TRBV28; J gene: TRBJ1-4; clone size: .; CDR3 DNA: TGTGCCAGCAGCGCGACGGCAACTAATGAAAAACTGTTTTTT; CDR3 protein: CASSATATNEKLFF
D gene: TRBD1; V gene: TRBV24-1; J gene: TRBJ2-2; clone size: once; CDR3 DNA: TGTGCCACCAGAGGACAGGCTAACACCGGGGAGCTGTTTTTT; CDR3 protein: CATRGQANTGELFF
D gene: TRBD1; V gene: TRBV6-6; J gene: TRBJ1-2; clone size: .; CDR3 DNA: TGTGCCAGCAGTTACTTCCGGGACAGGGAGGGCTACACCTTC; CDR3 protein: CASSYFRDREGYTF
D gene: TRBD1; V gene: TRBV5-5; J gene: TRBJ1-6; clone size: .; CDR3 DNA: TGTGCCAGCAGCTGGGGACAGGGTAATTCACCCCTCCACTTT; CDR3 protein: CASSWGQGNSPLHF
D gene: TRBD1; V gene: TRBV20-1; J gene: TRBJ1-2; clone size: .; CDR3 DNA: TGCAGTGCTAGGGGACAGGAATACACCTTC; CDR3 protein: CSARGQEYTF
D gene: .; V gene: TRBV28; J gene: TRBJ2-1; clone size: .; CDR3 DNA: TGTGCCAGCAGGTGGGGCTCCTACAATGAGCAGTTCTTC; CDR3 protein: CASRWGSYNEQFF
D gene: .; V gene: TRBV18; J gene: TRBJ2-1; clone size: .; CDR3 DNA: TGTGCCAGCTCACCACTCAGCTTTGAGCAGTTCTTC; CDR3 protein: CASSPLSFEQFF
D gene: .; V gene: TRBV28; J gene: TRBJ1-4; clone size: .; CDR3 DNA: TGTGCCAGCAGTTCCACTAATGAAAAACTGTTTTTT; CDR3 protein: CASSSTNEKLFF
D gene: .; V gene: TRBV19; J gene: TRBJ1-3; clone size: .; CDR3 DNA: TGTGCCAGTACAAGACAGAACTCTGGAAACACCATATATTTT; CDR3 protein: CASTRQNSGNTIYF
D gene: TRBD1; V gene: TRBV13; J gene: TRBJ1-6; clone size: .; CDR3 DNA: TGTGCCAGCAGCGGCGACAGGGGCCGTTCACCCCTCCACTTT; CDR3 protein: CASSGDRGRSPLHF
D gene: .; V gene: TRBV6-5; J gene: TRBJ1-1; clone size: .; CDR3 DNA: TGTGCCAGCAGTTACTCGAAACCCAACACTGAAGCTTTCTTT; CDR3 protein: CASSYSKPNTEAFF
D gene: .; V gene: TRBV6-1; J gene: TRBJ1-5; clone size: .; CDR3 DNA: TGTGCCAGCAGTGAAATTTCAGGGAATCAGCCCCAGCATTTT; CDR3 protein: CASSEISGNQPQHF
D gene: TRBD1; V gene: TRBV18; J gene: TRBJ1-1; clone size: .; CDR3 DNA: TGTGCCAGCTCACCACTGCAGGGGGCCATGAACACTGAAGCTTTCTTT; CDR3 protein: CASSPLQGAMNTEAFF
D gene: .; V gene: TRBV3-1/TRBV3-2; J gene: TRBJ2-2; clone size: .; CDR3 DNA: TGTGCCAGCAGCCCCAGGGGAGGGGGCAGGACCGGGGAGCTGTTTTTT; CDR3 protein: CASSPRGGGRTGELFF
D gene: .; V gene: TRBV11-1; J gene: TRBJ2-7; clone size: .; CDR3 DNA: TGTGCCAGCAGCATTAACCCCTACGAGCAGTACTTC; CDR3 protein: CASSINPYEQYF
D gene: TRBD2; V gene: TRBV10-2; J gene: TRBJ2-5; clone size: .; CDR3 DNA: TGCGCCAGCAGTGGGACTAGCGGGGCCCCCCCGTACTTC; CDR3 protein: CASSGTSGAPPYF
D gene: .; V gene: TRBV18; J gene: TRBJ2-5; clone size: .; CDR3 DNA: TGTGCCAGCAACATGGACGGTGGAGAGACCCAGTACTTC; CDR3 protein: CASNMDGGETQYF
D gene: .; V gene: TRBV28; J gene: TRBJ1-5; clone size: .; CDR3 DNA: TGTGCCAGCAGTTCGGGTCCTAGCAATCAGCCCCAGCATTTT; CDR3 protein: CASSSGPSNQPQHF
D gene: TRBD1; V gene: TRBV6-5; J gene: TRBJ1-2; clone size: .; CDR3 DNA: TGTGCCAGCAGCCTGACAGGGGGCCTATACTATGGCTACACCTTC; CDR3 protein: CASSLTGGLYYGYTF
D gene: .; V gene: TRBV11-2; J gene: TRBJ1-1; clone size: .; CDR3 DNA: TGTGCCAGCAGCTCGAATTCCGGGAGGAACACTGAAGCTTTCTTT; CDR3 protein: CASSSNSGRNTEAFF
D gene: TRBD1; V gene: TRBV27; J gene: TRBJ1-4; clone size: .; CDR3 DNA: TGTGCCAGCAGTCCCCGGGACAGGCCAGAGAAACTGTTTTTT; CDR3 protein: CASSPRDRPEKLFF
D gene: .; V gene: TRBV5-8; J gene: TRBJ1-3; clone size: .; CDR3 DNA: TGTGCCAGCAGCTCGGGCCCGGAACCCTGGAACACCATATATTTT; CDR3 protein: CASSSGPEPWNTIYF
D gene: .; V gene: TRBV5-1; J gene: TRBJ1-6; clone size: few; CDR3 DNA: TGCGCCAGCAGCTTCCGATCGGGACAAGGCTCACCCCTCCACTTT; CDR3 protein: CASSFRSGQGSPLHF
D gene: .; V gene: TRBV7-8; J gene: TRBJ2-2; clone size: .; CDR3 DNA: TGTGCCAGCAGCATAGGCGGGGCGGGGAGTTGGGCCGGGGAGCTGTTTTTT; CDR3 protein: CASSIGGAGSWAGELFF
D gene: .; V gene: TRBV19; J gene: TRBJ1-2; clone size: .; CDR3 DNA: TGTGCCAGTAGTATAACGCAGCAGAAACCTTATGGCTACACCTTC; CDR3 protein: CASSITQQKPYGYTF
D gene: .; V gene: TRBV25-1; J gene: TRBJ2-7; clone size: .; CDR3 DNA: TGTGCCAGCAGTGACAGGAACTACGAGCAGTACTTC; CDR3 protein: CASSDRNYEQYF
D gene: .; V gene: TRBV10-3; J gene: TRBJ1-1; clone size: .; CDR3 DNA: TGTGCCATCAGTGAGGGGGGCTTCATGAACACTGAAGCTTTCTTT; CDR3 protein: CAISEGGFMNTEAFF
D gene: .; V gene: TRBV27; J gene: TRBJ2-3; clone size: .; CDR3 DNA: TGTGCCAGTCGGGGCGGGTACACAGATACGCAGTATTTT; CDR3 protein: CASRGGYTDTQYF
D gene: TRBD2; V gene: TRBV28; J gene: TRBJ2-3; clone size: .; CDR3 DNA: TGTGCCAGCAGACCAGTAGCGGGGGGGAGAGGTACGCAGTATTTT; CDR3 protein: CASRPVAGGRGTQYF
D gene: .; V gene: TRBV5-6; J gene: TRBJ1-5; clone size: .; CDR3 DNA: TGTGCCAGCAGTTTTGGACAGTCACGAAATCAGCCCCAGCATTTT; CDR3 protein: CASSFGQSRNQPQHF
D gene: .; V gene: TRBV30; J gene: TRBJ2-7; clone size: .; CDR3 DNA: TGTGCCAGAGATGGGACCGGGAACGAGCAGTACTTC; CDR3 protein: CARDGTGNEQYF
D gene: .; V gene: TRBV7-2; J gene: TRBJ1-6; clone size: .; CDR3 DNA: TGTGCCAGCAGCTCCCGCGGCCCTTCTTCACCCCTCCACTTT; CDR3 protein: CASSSRGPSSPLHF
D gene: .; V gene: TRBV28; J gene: TRBJ2-7; clone size: once; CDR3 DNA: TGTGCCAGCAGTTTATACAGGGTTCGTCACGAGCAGTACTTC; CDR3 protein: CASSLYRVRHEQYF
D gene: .; V gene: TRBV19; J gene: TRBJ1-2; clone size: .; CDR3 DNA: TGTGCCAGTAGATCCTTCATGGCAGGGGTAAAGGATGGCTACACCTTC; CDR3 protein: CASRSFMAGVKDGYTF
D gene: TRBD2; V gene: TRBV20-1; J gene: TRBJ2-2; clone size: once; CDR3 DNA: TGCAGTGCTAGTCCTAGCGGGGGATATGGGGACACCGGGGAGCTGTTTTTT; CDR3 protein: CSASPSGGYGDTGELFF
D gene: TRBD1; V gene: TRBV18; J gene: TRBJ1-5; clone size: .; CDR3 DNA: TGTGCCAGCTCACCGGGACAGGTGAATCAGCCCCAGCATTTT; CDR3 protein: CASSPGQVNQPQHF
D gene: .; V gene: TRBV15; J gene: TRBJ1-1; clone size: .; CDR3 DNA: TGTGCCACCAGCAGAGATCGAGTCACTGAAGCTTTCTTT; CDR3 protein: CATSRDRVTEAFF
D gene: .; V gene: TRBV2; J gene: TRBJ2-5; clone size: once; CDR3 DNA: TGTGCCAGCAGTGTTGGTCCGAACCAAGAGACCCAGTACTTC; CDR3 protein: CASSVGPNQETQYF
D gene: TRBD1; V gene: TRBV19; J gene: TRBJ1-5; clone size: .; CDR3 DNA: TGTGCCAGTAGTATCGGGAGGGGGCCCAATCAGCCCCAGCATTTT; CDR3 protein: CASSIGRGPNQPQHF
D gene: TRBD1; V gene: TRBV29-1; J gene: TRBJ1-5; clone size: .; CDR3 DNA: TGCAGCGTCGCCGAGACAGGGGGCAGGGATCAGCCCCAGCATTTT; CDR3 protein: CSVAETGGRDQPQHF
D gene: TRBD1; V gene: TRBV5-6; J gene: TRBJ1-1; clone size: .; CDR3 DNA: TGTGCCAGCAGCATAACAGGGGGCGCGGACACTGAAGCTTTCTTT; CDR3 protein: CASSITGGADTEAFF
D gene: .; V gene: TRBV14; J gene: TRBJ1-4; clone size: .; CDR3 DNA: TGTGCCAGCAGCCCGAGGCTCAGGCCAGAAAAACTGTTTTTT; CDR3 protein: CASSPRLRPEKLFF